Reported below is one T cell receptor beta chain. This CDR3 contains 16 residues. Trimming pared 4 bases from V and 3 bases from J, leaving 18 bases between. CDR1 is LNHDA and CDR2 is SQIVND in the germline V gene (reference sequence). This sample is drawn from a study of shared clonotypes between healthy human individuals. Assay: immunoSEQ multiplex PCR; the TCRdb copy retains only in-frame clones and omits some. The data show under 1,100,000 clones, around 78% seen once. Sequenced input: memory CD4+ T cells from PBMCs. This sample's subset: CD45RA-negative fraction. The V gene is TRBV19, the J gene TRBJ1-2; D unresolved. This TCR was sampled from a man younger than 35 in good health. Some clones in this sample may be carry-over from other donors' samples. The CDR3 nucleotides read TGTGCCAGTAGTACCCACCTTCTCCAGCAAGACTATGGCTACACCTTC. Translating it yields CASSTHLLQQDYGYTF.